Below, 25 T cell receptor delta chains from the same sample are listed, as sequenced in a study of gamma-delta T cells after stem cell transplantation. TCRdb re-called the RT-PCR reads using CATT. The sample has 15,000 to 17,000 delta-chain clones; more than 7.5% are singletons. The specimen was gamma-delta T cells. These receptors came from a human donor. It is not recorded whose cells these are; they may come from a transplant donor.

This clone was found a few times. V usage is TRDV2 and J usage is TRDJ1; no definite D call. Deletions cut 0 bases from V and 1 base from J, with 20 bases between. The CDR3 covers 18 residues. Germline CDR1 and CDR2: GEAIGNYY and EKD. The CDR3 DNA sequence: TGTGCCTGTGACACCGTTCAGCGGCCTGTGGTATTCACCGATAAACTCATCTTT. This translates into CACDTVQRPVVFTDKLIF.

The table lists this clone with a few counts. A read error is likely here: a far larger clone is one base away. This sample also contains other DNA sequences that code for the same CDR3. This chain links TRDV2 with TRDJ1, with D maybe TRDD3 (6 bases). This CDR3 contains 22 residues. The germline CDR1 and CDR2 sequences are GEAIGNYY and EKD. V was trimmed by 3 bases and J by 0 bases, leaving 34 bases between them. CDR3 in amino acids: CACDPLLGDTPRDPVYTDKLIF. As DNA, the CDR3 is TGTGCCTGTGACCCTCTACTGGGAGATACGCCCAGAGATCCTGTGTACACCGATAAACTCATCTTT.

This clone was picked up a small number of times. This chain joins TRDV1 and TRDJ1, with 7 bases fitting TRDD3. V was pared by 4 bases and J by 0 bases, with 26 bases of the junction left unmatched. The germline V gene encodes CDR1 TSWWSYY and CDR2 QGS. The CDR3 length is 22 residues. CDR3 loop: CALGATPRWGRRHFWYTDKLIF. In DNA, the CDR3 is TGTGCTCTTGGGGCTACTCCTAGGTGGGGGAGACGACACTTTTGGTACACCGATAAACTCATCTTT.

This clone has just a few counts. This likely traces to a read error, being one base from a far larger clone. This CDR3 is also generated by other DNA sequences in the sample. J is TRDJ1 and V is TRDV2; 10 bases map to TRDD3. This CDR3 is built from 17 residues. Germline CDR1 reads GEAIGNYY; CDR2 reads EKD. CDR3 sequence: CACDTKLGDPITDKLIF. CDR3 bases: TGTGCCTGTGACACGAAACTGGGGGATCCCATTACCGATAAGCTCATCTTT.

This clone was observed at least ten times. The likely explanation is a read error, given a far larger clone one base away. Other DNA sequences in this specimen translate into the identical CDR3. This chain links TRDV2 with TRDJ1, with 8 positions matching TRDD3. The germline gives CDR1 GEAIGNYY, CDR2 EKD. The CDR3 totals 18 residues. CDR3 nucleotide sequence: TGTGCCTGCGACATATTAACCGTCGACGGGGATACCACCGATAAACTCATCTTT. It is translated as CACDILTVDGDTTDKLIF.

This clone was counted between two and nine times. This DNA translates differently at residues 6 and 7 from the TCRdb protein, which is that of a much larger clone; a read error is likely, and the protein shown is the DNA's own translation. This sequence joins TRDV2 and TRDJ1; D remains ambiguous. The CDR3 has 17 amino acids. Germline V gene sequence: CDR1 GEAIGNYY, CDR2 EKD. V was shortened by 0 bases and J by 0 bases, with 16 bases between the two germline ends. This CDR3 is CACDTRASALDTDKLIF. In nucleotides, the CDR3 is TGTGCCTGTGACACCCGCGCGTCCGCCCTTGACACCGATAAACTCATCTTT.

Notes on this clone: The protein TCRdb lists belongs to a much larger clone and differs from this DNA's translation at residues 12 and 14, which points to a read error; the protein shown is made from the DNA. The chain carries TRDV2 and TRDJ3, with 12 bases identical to TRDD3. CDR1 and CDR2 from the germline V gene are GEAIGNYY and EKD. The CDR3 is 21 amino acids. CDR3 amino acids: CACDTLTGGYKNSCDTRQMFF. CDR3 nucleotides: TGTGCCTGTGACACCCTTACTGGGGGATACAAGAACTCCTGTGACACCCGACAGATGTTTTTC.

About this clone itself: TCRdb attributes to this sequence the protein of a much larger clone, which differs from the DNA translation at residues 8 and 14; a read error is likely, and the protein displayed is translated from the DNA. Other DNA sequences in the sample encode the same CDR3. The V call is TRDV2, the J call TRDJ3, with D possibly matching TRDD3 (6 bases). The CDR3 loop spans 17 amino acids. Germline V CDR1 and CDR2: GEAIGNYY, EKD. The CDR3 region is CACDTTGSSWDTRKMFF. CDR3 sequence (DNA): TGTGCCTGTGACACTACTGGGAGTTCCTGGGACACCCGAAAGATGTTTTTC.

Notes on this clone: A read error may produce the germline difference seen at one junction end. The chain is built from TRDV2 and TRDJ3; D gene unclear. The CDR3 has 18 residues. Per the germline V gene, CDR1 is GEAIGNYY and CDR2 is EKD. This CDR3 is CACDISLYGSFYTLQMFF. CDR3 DNA sequence: TGTGCCTGTGACATTTCCCTCTACGGCTCCTTTTACACCCTACAGATGTTTTTC.

On this clone itself: A read error is possible here, since a much larger clone lies one base away. The rearrangement uses TRDV2 and TRDJ1; maybe TRDD2 (6 bases). In germline, CDR1 is GEAIGNYY, CDR2 EKD. This CDR3 has 21 amino acids. The CDR3 coding sequence is TGTGCCTGTGACACCGTTGAGTCCCACCTGCTTCCTGGTGTACTCACCGTTAAACTCATCTTT. Translation gives CACDTVESHLLPGVLTVKLIF.

A note on this clone: The protein given by TCRdb reflects a much larger clone and differs at residue 7 from this DNA's translation, likely from a read error; the protein shown is the DNA's translation. This chain uses TRDV2 with TRDJ3; 7 nucleotides line up with TRDD3. The ends lost 3 bases at V and 0 bases at J; junction bases unmatched: 13. From germline, CDR1 is GEAIGNYY and CDR2 EKD. The CDR3 consists of 20 residues. CDR3 DNA sequence: TGTGCCTGTGACTGGATGGCGGGGGATTCAAGCTCCTGGGACACCCGACAGATGTTTTTC. This encodes CACDWMAGDSSSWDTRQMFF.

This clone has at least ten counts. The protein in TCRdb stems from a much larger clone and differs at residue 16 from this DNA's translation, likely a read error; here the protein is translated from the DNA. This chain connects TRDV2 to TRDJ3; TRDD3 agrees at 12 bases. The CDR3 covers 21 residues. Germline V gene sequence: CDR1 GEAIGNYY, CDR2 EKD. CDR3 nucleotide sequence: TGTGCCTGTGACACCGTCCGTCTGGGGGATACGACGAACTGGGACGCCCGACAGATGTTTTTC. Its protein is CACDTVRLGDTTNWDARQMFF.

This clone was recorded at least ten times. J is TRDJ1 and V is TRDV2, with D perhaps TRDD3 (5 bases). Trimming took 0 bases from V and 0 from J, leaving 22 bases between them. Germline V lookup: CDR1 GEAIGNYY, CDR2 EKD. This CDR3 region has 19 residues. The CDR3 loop reads CACDTGTTTVGWYTDKLIF. The CDR3 region has the DNA TGTGCCTGTGACACCGGTACTACTACTGTGGGATGGTACACCGATAAACTCATCTTT.

This clone was picked up a small number of times. TCRdb lists the protein of a much larger clone for this DNA, which differs at residue 7, so this is likely a read error; the protein given here is translated from the DNA itself. Other DNA sequences in the sample encode the same CDR3. The rearrangement uses TRDV2 and TRDJ3; TRDD3 agrees at 9 bases. From germline, CDR1 is GEAIGNYY and CDR2 EKD. Germline trimming cut 4 bases from V and 1 base from J; bases unmatched to any gene: 13. The CDR3 sequence is 20 residues long. DNA for the CDR3: TGTGCCTGTGATACCGTACGGGGGGATACACCTTCCTGGGACACCCGACAGATGTTTTTC. Translation gives CACDTVRGDTPSWDTRQMFF.

This clone was seen ten or more times. Since a far larger clone is one base different, this is likely a read error. This specimen includes other DNA sequences encoding the same CDR3. This chain links TRDV1 with TRDJ1; 12 bases match TRDD3. Germline CDR1 and CDR2: TSWWSYY and QGS. The CDR3 contains 19 residues. The V gene end was trimmed by 2 bases and the J gene end by 5 bases; junction bases not matched to a gene: 15. CDR3 sequence reads: CALGELEPPDWGIQDKLIF. The CDR3 DNA reads as TGTGCTCTTGGGGAATTAGAGCCCCCCGACTGGGGGATACAGGATAAACTCATCTTT.

This clone is medium-sized within its sample. In the same sample, other DNA sequences code for this CDR3. V gene TRDV1 combines with J gene TRDJ1; the D gene is possibly TRDD2 (6 bases). Trimming left V 5 bases short and J 8 bases short, with 48 bases between. Germline CDR1 reads TSWWSYY; CDR2 reads QGS. The CDR3 spans 24 residues. This CDR3 is CALGKALYPTWGVVMKLAARKLIF. The CDR3 DNA reads as TGTGCTCTTGGGAAGGCCCTATATCCTACTTGGGGAGTCGTCATGAAGTTGGCAGCGAGGAAACTCATCTTT.

This clone was observed many times. For this DNA, TCRdb reports the protein of a much larger clone, which diverges at residue 11, most likely from a read error; the protein presented here is translated directly from the DNA. The chain joins TRDV2 to TRDJ1, with TRDD3 matching 8 bases. Per germline, CDR1 GEAIGNYY and CDR2 EKD. This CDR3 has 17 amino acids. J gave up 5 bases and V 1 base, and 14 bases lay outside the gene matches. CDR3 bases: TGTGCCTGTGACACTTTGGGCGGACTGGGGGGCAAGGATAAACTCATCTTT. Translated: CACDTLGGLGGKDKLIF.

This sequence joins TRDV2 and TRDJ1; tentatively, D is TRDD3 (6 bases). This CDR3 region has 20 residues. Germline V gene data show CDR1 as GEAIGNYY and CDR2 as EKD. V dropped 3 bases and J dropped 4 bases, with 32 bases sitting between them. CDR3 in DNA: TGTGCCTGTGACGTCAAGAGGGAGGACTGGGCTAGACGCATGGGCGATAAACTCATCTTT. It specifies CACDVKREDWARRMGDKLIF.

With respect to this clone: TCRdb's protein for this DNA is that of a much larger clone and differs from the translation at residue 12, likely a read error; the protein shown is the DNA translation. This sample also contains other DNA sequences that code for the same CDR3. This rearrangement joins TRDV2 to TRDJ1, with D perhaps matching TRDD3 (6 bases). The CDR3 contains 16 residues. The germline CDR1 and CDR2 sequences are GEAIGNYY and EKD. Written as DNA, the CDR3 is TGTGCCTGTGACGCCCTTAGGGGATCGGACACCTATAAACTCATCTTT. This translates into CACDALRGSDTYKLIF.

Points on this clone: TCRdb lists the protein of a much larger clone for this DNA, which differs at residue 12, so this is likely a read error; the protein given here is translated from the DNA itself. The chain carries TRDV2 and TRDJ1; 13 bases fit TRDD3. Germline V lookup: CDR1 GEAIGNYY, CDR2 EKD. V trimming: 3 bases; J trimming: 0 bases; junction bases outside the gene matches: 15. The CDR3 sequence is 20 residues long. CDR3: CACDPLLGDTPYDDTDKLIF. In nucleotides, the CDR3 is TGTGCCTGTGACCCGTTACTGGGGGATACGCCTTACGATGACACCGATAAACTCATCTTT.

The V call is TRDV2, the J call TRDJ1; D gene unclear. The CDR3 runs to 16 residues. Trimming removed 1 base from V and 8 bases from J, with 22 bases in between. CDR1 and CDR2 (germline): GEAIGNYY, EKD. The CDR3 loop reads CACDTASDPVCPKLIF. The CDR3 DNA sequence: TGTGCCTGTGACACAGCGTCGGACCCAGTGTGTCCGAAACTCATCTTT.

There are many counts of this clone. The protein given by TCRdb reflects a much larger clone and differs at residue 16 from this DNA's translation, likely from a read error; the protein shown is the DNA's translation. The rearrangement uses TRDV1 and TRDJ1; TRDD3 agrees at 9 bases. CDR3 length: 22 residues. Germline CDR1 is TSWWSYY and CDR2 is QGS. Trimming took 2 bases from V and 4 from J; bases not matched to a gene: 26. As DNA, the CDR3 is TGTGCTCTTGGGGAAATCTGGGAGGCGATGGATGAGGACTGGGGGACTGTCGATAAACTCATCTTT. It codes for CALGEIWEAMDEDWGTVDKLIF.

With respect to this clone: The limits of the CDR3 on the DNA are not certain, so only TCRdb's listed CDR3 is given. The V call is TRDV2, the J call TRDJ3; TRDD3 is the table's D call and was not checked against the DNA. The CDR3 is 25 amino acids long, termini counted. Germline V lookup: CDR1 GEAIGNYY, CDR2 EKD. This CDR3 reads CACDTVGSVLLLDTLGSWDTRQMFF.

This clone was observed a handful of times. Different DNA sequences within this sample yield the same CDR3. V gene TRDV2 combines with J gene TRDJ1; TRDD3 might be the D (5 bases). Germline-derived CDR1 and CDR2 are GEAIGNYY and EKD. Trimming left V 1 base short and J 10 bases short, with 24 bases between. This CDR3 comprises 16 residues. CDR3 in amino acids: CACDTVSGQRGPGLIF. CDR3 bases: TGTGCCTGTGACACGGTGTCTGGTCAACGGGGGCCAGGACTCATCTTT.

To note about this clone: TCRdb shows a much larger clone's protein in place of this DNA's translation, and the two differ at residue 10, likely through a read error; the protein shown is translated from the DNA. The genes are TRDV1 and TRDJ1; no definite D call. The ends were cut back, 1 base at V and 0 bases at J, with 12 bases in the middle. The germline V gene encodes CDR1 TSWWSYY and CDR2 QGS. The CDR3 totals 16 residues. The CDR3 region has the DNA TGTGCTCTTGGGGAACACTCGGGGCACGACACCGATAAACTCATCTTT. It specifies CALGEHSGHDTDKLIF.